This T cell receptor (beta chain) was profiled in a study of cytomegalovirus exposure and HLA in healthy donors. Study results and caveats: Previously analyzed data showed that most TCR beta V segments were productive at a frequency of about 87% or about 30%.

A remark on this clone: What it binds is unknown.

Primers for the PCR totalled 60 Vbeta and 13 Jbeta. Sequenced by immunoSEQ multiplex PCR; TCRdb stores in-frame clones only, minus some. The sample yields fewer than 200,000 clones, about four fifths seen once. The sequencing sample was made of PBMCs. The TCR sequence derives from a man over 45 in good health and CMV-seronegative.

The CDR3: CASILQGTRSTEAFF. DNA for the CDR3: TGTGCCAGCATCCTACAGGGAACAAGGAGCACTGAAGCTTTCTTT. The chain combines TRBV7-2 with TRBJ1-1, with TRBD1 as a possible D gene (6 bases). This CDR3 comprises 15 residues. Germline V gives CDR1 SGHTA, CDR2 FQGNSA. V gave up 7 bases and J gave up 4 bases, with 19 bases separating them. The entire variable domain, with the rest obtained from reference TRBV7-2 and TRBJ1-1, is as follows: GAGVSQSPSNKVTEKGKDVELRCDPISGHTALYWYRQSLGQGLEFLIYFQGNSAPDKSGLPSDRFSAERTGGSVSTLTIQRTQQEDSAVYLCASILQGTRSTEAFFGQGTRLTVV.